This T cell receptor (beta chain) came from a study of blood T cells in healthy people across ages. Study-wide context: Template-switching capture recovered about one barcoded beta molecule per two T cells.

A second PCR of 7 to 11 cycles used a sample-barcoded 5' primer and a J-beta primer mix. A single record per CDR3 protein comes from TCRdb applying MiXCR to the 5' RACE reads. This repertoire shows fewer than 2,000,000 distinct CDR3 sequences, about 32% found once; its top ten account for approximately 10%. J was trimmed by 1 base and V by 3 bases; bases with no gene match: 5. The CDR3 has 15 residues. Germline CDR1 PRHDT, CDR2 FYEKMQ (reference sequence). This clonotype has a handful of counts. Its antigen is still unknown. Findings and caveats of the study: Naive CD4+ cells and diversity were both higher in long-lived donors than in aged donors. The fall in TCR beta diversity per million T cells was roughly linear with age. Strong correlation existed between TCR beta diversity and naive T cell percentage.

The rearrangement links TRBV13 to TRBJ2-5, with 7 bases matching TRBD1. This clonotype was obtained from a woman aged 25-40 years in good health. The sequenced material came from blood. The CDR3 DNA sequence: TGTGCCAGCAGCTTCGAAGGACAGGCCCAAGAGACCCAGTACTTC. Its translation: CASSFEGQAQETQYF.